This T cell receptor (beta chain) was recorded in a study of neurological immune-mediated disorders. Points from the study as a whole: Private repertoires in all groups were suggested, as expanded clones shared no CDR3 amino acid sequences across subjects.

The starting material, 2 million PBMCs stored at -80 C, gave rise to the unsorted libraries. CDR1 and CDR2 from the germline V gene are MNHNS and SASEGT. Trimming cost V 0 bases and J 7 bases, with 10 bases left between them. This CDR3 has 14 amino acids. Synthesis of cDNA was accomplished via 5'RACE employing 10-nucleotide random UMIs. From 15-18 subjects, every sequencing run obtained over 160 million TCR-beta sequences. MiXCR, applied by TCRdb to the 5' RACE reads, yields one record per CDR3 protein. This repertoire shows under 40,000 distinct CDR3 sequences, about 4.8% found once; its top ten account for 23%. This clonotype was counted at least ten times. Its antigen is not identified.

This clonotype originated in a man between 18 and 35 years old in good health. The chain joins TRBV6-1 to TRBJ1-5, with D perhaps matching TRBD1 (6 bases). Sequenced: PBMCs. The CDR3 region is CASSEAQGQQPQHF. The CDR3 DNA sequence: TGTGCCAGCAGTGAAGCGCAGGGGCAACAGCCCCAGCATTTT.